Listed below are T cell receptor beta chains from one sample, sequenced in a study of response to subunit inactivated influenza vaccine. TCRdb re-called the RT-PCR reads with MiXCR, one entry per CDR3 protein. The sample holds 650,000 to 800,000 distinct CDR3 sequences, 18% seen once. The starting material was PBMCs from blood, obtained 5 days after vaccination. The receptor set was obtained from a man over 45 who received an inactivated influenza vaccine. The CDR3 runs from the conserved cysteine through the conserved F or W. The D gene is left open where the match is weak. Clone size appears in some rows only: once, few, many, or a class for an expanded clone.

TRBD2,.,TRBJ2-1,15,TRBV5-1,CASSPRTSGRGEQFF,TGCGCCAGCAGCCCAAGGACTAGCGGGAGAGGTGAGCAGTTCTTC
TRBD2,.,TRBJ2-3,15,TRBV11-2,CASSYGGGDTDTQYF,TGTGCCAGCAGCTATGGGGGGGGTGACACAGATACGCAGTATTTT
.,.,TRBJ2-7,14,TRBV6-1,CASSQGPLHDEQYF,TGTGCCAGCAGCCAGGGGCCGTTGCACGACGAGCAGTACTTC
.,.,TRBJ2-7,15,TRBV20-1,CSARDRVGGSYEQYF,TGCAGTGCTAGAGATCGAGTCGGAGGTTCCTACGAGCAGTACTTC
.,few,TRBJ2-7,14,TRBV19,CASSIFVGSYEQYF,TGTGCCAGTAGTATATTTGTGGGCTCCTACGAGCAGTACTTC
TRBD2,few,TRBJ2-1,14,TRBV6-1,CASSREREYNEQFF,TGTGCCAGCAGTAGAGAGCGGGAGTACAATGAGCAGTTCTTC
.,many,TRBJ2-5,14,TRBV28,CASTEQGGQETQYF,TGTGCCAGCACCGAACAGGGAGGCCAAGAGACCCAGTACTTC
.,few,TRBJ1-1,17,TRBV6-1,CASIGIPMGGANTEAFF,TGTGCCAGCATAGGAATACCAATGGGGGGAGCGAACACTGAAGCTTTCTTT
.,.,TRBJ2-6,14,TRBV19,CASDSPSGANVLTF,TGTGCCAGTGACAGTCCCTCTGGGGCCAACGTCCTGACTTTC
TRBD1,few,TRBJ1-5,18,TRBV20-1,CSARLILEQGMSNQPQHF,TGCAGTGCTAGATTAATTTTGGAACAGGGGATGAGCAATCAGCCCCAGCATTTT
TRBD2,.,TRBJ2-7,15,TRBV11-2,CASSRSWRGVYEQYF,TGTGCCAGCAGCCGATCCTGGCGGGGGGTGTACGAGCAGTACTTC
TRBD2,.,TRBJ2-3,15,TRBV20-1,CSADPPSGSTDTQYF,TGCAGTGCAGACCCCCCTAGCGGGAGTACAGATACGCAGTATTTT
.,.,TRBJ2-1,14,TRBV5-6,CASSSTPVNNEQFF,TGTGCCAGCAGCTCCACCCCCGTCAACAATGAGCAGTTCTTC